A single sample gave rise to the 20 T cell receptor beta chains below, sequenced in a study of T cells after yellow fever vaccination. TCRdb processed the 5' RACE reads anew with MiXCR; each CDR3 protein has one entry. The data hold about 370,000 distinct CDR3 sequences, with around 10% observed a single time. The source was PBMCs, collected on the day of the first yellow fever vaccination. These receptor sequences come from a young man who received the YFV17D yellow fever vaccine.

There are a few counts of this clonotype. The chain employs TRBV28 and TRBJ2-7; possible D gene TRBD1, 6 bases. There are 13 residues in the CDR3. Germline assignment: CDR1 MDHEN and CDR2 SYDVKM. Trimming took off 7 bases at V and 0 bases at J, with 10 bases between the two ends. CDR3 region: CASKGHISYEQYV. CDR3 bases: TGTGCCAGCAAGGGACACATCTCCTACGAGCAGTACGTC.

This clonotype was seen more than once but under ten times. This chain connects TRBV11-2 to TRBJ2-3; TRBD2 agrees at 8 bases. Germline V gene data show CDR1 as SGHAT and CDR2 as FQNNGV. With 5 bases clipped from V and 11 bases from J, the junction kept 15 bases outside the gene matches. CDR3 size: 15 residues. The CDR3 here is CASSVIRDPSGGQYF. The CDR3 coding sequence is TGTGCCAGCAGCGTCATCCGGGACCCAAGCGGGGGGCAGTATTTT.

This clonotype was seen only a few times. The V gene is TRBV10-2, the J gene TRBJ1-5; D is unclear. Per the germline V gene, CDR1 is WSHSY and CDR2 is SAAADI. The CDR3 has 13 residues. With 9 bases removed from V and 0 bases from J, the gap between germline ends came to 9 bases. This chain's CDR3 is CASGEISNQPQHF. The CDR3 DNA follows: TGCGCCAGTGGCGAAATTAGCAATCAGCCCCAGCATTTT.

In its sample, this clonotype was seen many times. This chain connects TRBV11-2 to TRBJ2-5; D remains ambiguous. Germline assignment: CDR1 SGHAT and CDR2 FQNNGV. CDR3 size: 14 residues. Trimming left V 2 bases short and J 6 bases short, with 13 bases between. CDR3 sequence: CASSLMSTLQTQYF. The CDR3 bases are TGTGCCAGCAGCTTAATGTCCACGTTGCAGACCCAGTACTTC.

In its sample, this clonotype was seen a few times. J is TRBJ2-5 and V is TRBV6-5; D possibly uses TRBD1 or TRBD2 (5 bases each). V lost 2 bases and J 1 base, leaving 11 bases between the germline ends. Germline V gene data show CDR1 as MNHEY and CDR2 as SVGAGI. CDR3 size: 15 residues. CDR3 nucleotide sequence: TGTGCCAGCAGTTACGTGAAAGGGACCCAAGAGACCCAGTACTTC. Translation: CASSYVKGTQETQYF.

This clonotype has only a few counts. The gene calls are TRBV7-2 and TRBJ1-2, with D uncertain. The CDR3 runs 15 residues. Trimming stripped 0 bases from V and 2 bases from J, with 10 bases between. Germline V gene data show CDR1 as SGHTA and CDR2 as FQGNSA. The CDR3 here is CASSLAPQSNYGYTF. The CDR3 DNA reads as TGTGCCAGCAGCTTAGCTCCCCAATCCAACTATGGCTACACCTTC.

This clonotype was seen a handful of times. The rearrangement links TRBV19 to TRBJ2-1; a weak D match, TRBD2 (7 bases). V was clipped by 4 bases and J by 8 bases, with 18 bases between them. Germline V gene sequence: CDR1 LNHDA, CDR2 SQIVND (reference sequence). The CDR3 totals 15 residues. In DNA, the CDR3 is TGTGCCAGTAGTAAACGGGCGGGGGCTGGGGATGAGCAGTTCTTC. The encoded protein is CASSKRAGAGDEQFF.

The V gene is TRBV11-2, the J gene TRBJ2-3, with D possibly matching TRBD1 (6 bases). The CDR3 is made up of 13 amino acids. Germline V CDR1 and CDR2: SGHAT, FQNNGV. Trimming removed 8 bases at V and 5 bases at J, with 14 bases between. The CDR3 nucleotides read TGTGCCAGCCGCAACAGGGTCCAAGATACGCAGTATTTT. Residues: CASRNRVQDTQYF.

CDR3 protein: CASSSAGTTSSGANVLTF. The CDR3 DNA sequence: TGCGCCAGCAGCTCGGCCGGGACAACAAGTTCTGGGGCCAACGTCCTGACTTTC. The chain carries TRBV5-1 and TRBJ2-6, with D possibly TRBD1 on 6 matching bases. Trimming stripped 3 bases from V and 1 base from J, with 17 bases between. CDR3 length: 18 amino acids. Germline loops: CDR1 SGHRS, CDR2 YFSETQ.

The genes are TRBV7-6 and TRBJ2-1; 8 bases fit TRBD1. The CDR3 consists of 16 residues. Germline CDR1 and CDR2: SGHVS and FNYEAQ. The junction had 9 bases not matched to a gene; V was cut back by 5 bases and J by 3 bases. CDR3 amino acids: CASSAAGTGIYNEQFF. DNA for the CDR3: TGTGCCAGCAGCGCGGCCGGGACAGGCATCTACAATGAGCAGTTCTTC.

The chain couples TRBV29-1 to TRBJ2-7, with TRBD2 matching over 7 bases. Germline V gene sequence: CDR1 SQVTM, CDR2 ANQGSEA. V lost 4 bases to trimming and J lost 2 bases; unmatched junction nucleotides: 14. The CDR3 loop spans 16 amino acids. CDR3 in amino acids: CSVVWRGTTQAYEQYF. The CDR3 DNA reads TGCAGCGTTGTTTGGCGGGGGACGACTCAAGCCTACGAGCAGTACTTC.

The sample holds a few counts of this clonotype. The V call is TRBV4-1, the J call TRBJ2-6; 9 positions agree with TRBD1. The CDR3 runs 16 residues. The germline V gene encodes CDR1 MGHRA and CDR2 YSYEKL. V shed 1 base and J 2 bases; nucleotides not matched to a gene: 0. CDR3 sequence: CASSQGQGAGANVLTF. The CDR3 DNA follows: TGCGCCAGCAGCCAAGGACAGGGGGCTGGGGCCAACGTCCTGACTTTC.

This clonotype appeared many times. V is TRBV12-3 or TRBV12-4 and J is TRBJ2-7; D is ambiguous. V was clipped by 5 bases and J by 4 bases, with 9 bases between them. CDR3 length equals 12 residues. CDR3 amino acids: CASSPRPYEQYV. The CDR3 bases are TGTGCCAGCAGTCCCCGCCCTTACGAGCAGTACGTC.

This clonotype was picked up a small number of times. The rearrangement joins TRBV7-2 to TRBJ2-3; 12 bases agree with TRBD2. The CDR3 consists of 16 residues. The junction had 6 bases not matched to a gene; V was cut back by 2 bases and J by 6 bases. Germline CDR1 reads SGHTA; CDR2 reads FQGNSA. DNA for the CDR3: TGTGCCAGCAGCTTACGGCTAGCGGGGGGGTTCGATACGCAGTATTTT. Translated, it gives CASSLRLAGGFDTQYF. Together with reference TRBV7-2 and TRBJ2-3, the CDR3 gives the full variable domain: GAGVSQSPSNKVTEKGKDVELRCDPISGHTALYWYRQSLGQGLEFLIYFQGNSAPDKSGLPSDRFSAERTGGSVSTLTIQRTQQEDSAVYLCASSLRLAGGFDTQYFGPGTRLTVL.

V and J are TRBV7-3 and TRBJ2-1, with D possibly TRBD2 on 5 matching bases. The CDR3 runs 14 residues. From germline, CDR1 is SGHTA and CDR2 FQGTGA. V dropped 4 bases and J dropped 5 bases, with 12 bases sitting between them. Here the CDR3 reads CASSSRTANNEQFF. The CDR3, as DNA: TGTGCCAGCAGCTCACGGACTGCCAACAATGAGCAGTTCTTC. The full variable domain, its missing parts supplied by reference TRBV7-3 and TRBJ2-1, is GAGVSQTPSNKVTEKGKYVELRCDPISGHTALYWYRQSLGQGPEFLIYFQGTGAADDSGLPNDRFFAVRPEGSVSTLKIQRTERGDSAVYLCASSSRTANNEQFFGPGTRLTVL.

CDR3 region: CASSPDRAWANVLTF. The CDR3 DNA follows: TGTGCCAGCAGTCCCGACAGAGCCTGGGCCAACGTCCTGACTTTC. The J gene is TRBJ2-6, the V gene TRBV5-6; a weak D match, TRBD1 (5 bases). From germline, CDR1 is SGHDT and CDR2 YYEEEE. V was trimmed by 5 bases and J by 5 bases, leaving 14 bases between them. The CDR3 contains 15 residues.

CDR3 nucleotide sequence: TGCAGTGCTAGAGTCAAGGGAGGCTCGTTCTTC. Amino acid sequence: CSARVKGGSFF. The chain links TRBV20-1 to TRBJ2-1; a possible D gene is TRBD2 (6 bases). The length of the CDR3 is 11 residues. Per the germline V gene, CDR1 is DFQATT and CDR2 is SNEGSKA (reference sequence). The V end lost 1 base, the J end lost 15 bases, and 13 bases lay between the germline ends.

This clonotype was detected a few times. This chain uses TRBV24-1 with TRBJ1-2, with 9 bases lining up with TRBD1. Germline V gene data show CDR1 as KGHDR and CDR2 as SFDVKD. The length of the CDR3 is 17 residues. V gave up 3 bases and J gave up 4 bases; unmatched junction bases: 11. The CDR3 sequence is CATSDRFTGGDVYGYTF. CDR3 sequence (DNA): TGTGCCACCAGTGATCGATTCACAGGGGGCGACGTCTATGGCTACACCTTC.

The table lists this clonotype with many counts. The gene calls are TRBV4-1 and TRBJ1-1; TRBD1 is a possible D gene (6 bases). The CDR3 runs 14 residues. V was cut by 4 bases and J by 1 base, with 10 bases left in between. Per the germline V gene, CDR1 is MGHRA and CDR2 is YSYEKL. The CDR3 loop is CASSPIQGNTEAFF. DNA of the CDR3: TGCGCCAGCAGCCCTATACAGGGGAACACTGAAGCTTTCTTT.

This clonotype occurred a few times. CDR3 region: CASSARGNEQFF. The CDR3 DNA follows: TGTGCCAGCAGCGCTAGGGGGAATGAGCAGTTCTTC. V and J are TRBV7-9 and TRBJ2-1, with a weak D call TRBD1 (6 bases). The germline V gene encodes CDR1 SEHNR and CDR2 FQNEAQ (reference sequence). Trimming pared 5 bases from V and 7 bases from J, leaving 9 bases between. CDR3 length equals 12 residues. Full variable domain (remainder filled in from reference TRBV7-9 and TRBJ2-1): DTGVSQNPRHKITKRGQNVTFRCDPISEHNRLYWYRQTLGQGPEFLTYFQNEAQLEKSRLLSDRFSAERPKGSFSTLEIQRTEQGDSAMYLCASSARGNEQFFGPGTRLTVL.